This T cell receptor beta chain was sequenced in a study of Graves' ophthalmopathy and Graves' hyperthyroidism. The V and J ends lost 3 bases and 4 bases, in that order; junction bases with no gene match: 9. CDR1 and CDR2 (germline): SGHAT, FQNNGV. The CDR3 length is 16 residues. The study, taken as a whole, reports: A model built from 13 signatures distinguished ophthalmopathy from stable hyperthyroidism with approximately 89% sensitivity and around 78% specificity.

Ophthalmopathy not arising within 18 months of follow-up defined hyperthyroidism as stable. Investigators amplified TCR beta CDR3 regions from RNA transcripts. Amplification began with first-round RT-PCR using HTBI primers, then second-round multiplex PCR was performed. TCRdb reanalysed the multiplex PCR reads using MiXCR and keeps one entry per CDR3 protein. The sample has some 360,000 distinct CDR3 sequences, about 18% seen once; the top ten hold 2.4%. Note on this clonotype: Its target is unknown.

The TCR was taken from an adult woman with stable Graves' hyperthyroidism. The source material was peripheral blood. V usage is TRBV11-2 and J usage is TRBJ2-3; TRBD2 agrees at 8 bases. The CDR3: CASSFTAGGVSDTQYF. CDR3 sequence (DNA): TGTGCCAGCAGCTTTACCGCGGGAGGTGTATCAGATACGCAGTATTTT.